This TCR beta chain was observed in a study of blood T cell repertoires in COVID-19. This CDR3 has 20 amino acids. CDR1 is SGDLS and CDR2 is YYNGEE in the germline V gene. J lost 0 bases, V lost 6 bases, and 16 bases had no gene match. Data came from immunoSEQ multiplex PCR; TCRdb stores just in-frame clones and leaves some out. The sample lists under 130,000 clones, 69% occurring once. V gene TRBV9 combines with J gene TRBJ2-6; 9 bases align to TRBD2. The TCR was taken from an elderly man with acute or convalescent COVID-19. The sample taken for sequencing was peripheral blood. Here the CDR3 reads CASIRRRASGIHSGANVLTF. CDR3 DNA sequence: TGTGCCAGCATCCGTCGCCGGGCTAGCGGGATCCACTCTGGGGCCAACGTCCTGACTTTC.